Listed here are 5 T cell receptor beta chains from one sample, sequenced in a study of vaccination and CD4 T cells after COVID-19. These receptors' antigens are unknown. The Oncomine TCR Beta short-read assay generated sequence data from the DNA of cultured CD4+ T cells. TCRdb redid the calling of the PCR reads with MiXCR, one entry per CDR3 protein. This sample has 7,500 or so distinct CDR3 sequences, with 20% to 25% found just once. Stated treatment: 10-day PBMC culture with coronavirus spike peptide pools or control peptides (ViraFEST assay). The source material was CD4+ T cells from blood, cultured in vitro, sampled after SARS-CoV-2 vaccination. Source of these receptors: a human donor who had recovered from COVID-19.

The chain links TRBV19 to TRBJ1-2, with D possibly being TRBD1 (5 bases). This CDR3 comprises 14 residues. Germline CDR1 reads LNHDA; CDR2 reads SQIVND (reference sequence). Trimming removed 3 bases at V and 4 bases at J, with 12 bases between. This CDR3 is CASSMFQGSYGYTF. DNA for the CDR3: TGTGCCAGTAGTATGTTTCAGGGCTCCTATGGCTACACCTTC.

This clonotype was counted only a few times. This chain links TRBV4-1 with TRBJ1-5; 7 positions agree with TRBD1. The V and J ends lost 4 bases and 5 bases, in that order; junction bases with no gene match: 5. The germline V gene encodes CDR1 MGHRA and CDR2 YSYEKL. The CDR3 has 14 residues. The CDR3 nucleotides are TGCGCCAGCAGCCGTGGACAGGTGGATCAGCCCCAGCATTTT. Its translation: CASSRGQVDQPQHF.

This clonotype appeared many times. The chain joins TRBV6-5 to TRBJ2-1; D is unresolved. The V gene lost 2 bases and the J gene lost 12 bases, with 8 bases spanning the gap. This CDR3 has 11 residues. Germline CDR1 MNHEY, CDR2 SVGAGI. The CDR3 sequence is CASSYRRMQFF. In nucleotides, the CDR3 is TGTGCCAGCAGTTACAGGCGAATGCAGTTCTTC.

This clonotype was counted only a few times. J is TRBJ1-6 and V is TRBV2; TRBD1 matches 8 bases. The CDR3 is 15 amino acids. Germline loops: CDR1 SNHLY, CDR2 FYNNEI. J gave up 10 bases and V 7 bases, and 12 bases lay outside the gene matches. Written as DNA, the CDR3 is TGTGCCAGCACGGAAGCACAGGGGGGCAAGTCACCCCTCCACTTT. Its translation: CASTEAQGGKSPLHF.

This clonotype is medium-sized. The chain links TRBV7-9 to TRBJ1-2, with 9 bases identical to TRBD1. V dropped 3 bases and J dropped 4; count of bases not matched to a gene: 0. The CDR3 runs to 13 residues. Germline CDR1 reads SEHNR; CDR2 reads FQNEAQ (reference sequence). Written as DNA, the CDR3 is TGTGCCAGCAGCTTGGGACAGGGCTATGGCTACACCTTC. It codes for CASSLGQGYGYTF. The full variable domain, completed using reference TRBV7-9 and TRBJ1-2, is DTGVSQNPRHKITKRGQNVTFRCDPISEHNRLYWYRQTLGQGPEFLTYFQNEAQLEKSRLLSDRFSAERPKGSFSTLEIQRTEQGDSAMYLCASSLGQGYGYTFGSGTRLTVV.